This is a list of T cell receptor beta chains from one sample in a study of OX40 agonist ivuxolimab in advanced cancers. Produced via immunoSEQ multiplex PCR; TCRdb's table is partial and in-frame only. The sample records 77,000 or so clones, 75% to 90% being singletons. Specimen: CD4+ or CD8+ T cells sorted from blood, collected in a trial of the OX40 agonist ivuxolimab. All receptors derive from an adult with an advanced solid tumor such as melanoma, head and neck, liver or kidney cancer. Each CDR3 is given with its conserved first and last residue. A D gene is named only where the DNA matches it firmly. A row's size may be missing; if present it is once, few, many or a size class.

size: once; J: TRBJ1-4; D: -; V: TRBV27; DNA: TGTGCCAGCAGTTTATCTATAACTAATGAAAAACTGTTTTTT; CDR3: CASSLSITNEKLFF
size: -; J: TRBJ1-3; D: -; V: TRBV19; DNA: TGTGCCAGTAGTCCCCGGGTGTGGTCTGGAAACACCATATATTTT; CDR3: CASSPRVWSGNTIYF
size: -; J: TRBJ2-1; D: TRBD2; V: TRBV10-1; DNA: TGCGCCAGCAGCCGTAGCGGGTCCGATGAGCAGTTCTTC; CDR3: CASSRSGSDEQFF
size: -; J: TRBJ1-1; D: -; V: TRBV9; DNA: TGTGCCAGCAATCCTACAGGGCTAATGAACACTGAAGCTTTCTTT; CDR3: CASNPTGLMNTEAFF
size: -; J: TRBJ1-2; D: TRBD1; V: TRBV27; DNA: TGTGCCAGCAGTTTATTCGGAAACAGGGGCTCGGTATATGGCTACACCTTC; CDR3: CASSLFGNRGSVYGYTF
size: -; J: TRBJ1-3; D: -; V: TRBV2; DNA: TGTGCCAGCAGTGATGAGGGAATGGGAGGAAACACCATATATTTT; CDR3: CASSDEGMGGNTIYF
size: -; J: TRBJ2-2; D: -; V: TRBV5-4; DNA: TGTGCCAGCAGCTTGGAGGGGATTGTGGCCTCCGGGGAGCTGTTTTTT; CDR3: CASSLEGIVASGELFF
size: -; J: TRBJ2-3; D: -; V: TRBV28; DNA: TGTGCCAGCAGTCGCGGGACCCACACAGATACGCAGTATTTT; CDR3: CASSRGTHTDTQYF
size: few; J: TRBJ1-4; D: -; V: TRBV14; DNA: TGTGCCAGCAGCCATGGTGAAAAACTGTTTTTT; CDR3: CASSHGEKLFF
size: -; J: TRBJ1-4; D: -; V: TRBV28; DNA: TGTGCCAGCAGTTTAAGGCAGTCTGGCACTAATGAAAAACTGTTTTTT; CDR3: CASSLRQSGTNEKLFF
size: -; J: TRBJ2-6; D: TRBD2; V: TRBV5-1; DNA: TGCGCCAGCAGCTCCCAGGGCGGGGGGGCCTCTGGGGCCAACGTCCTGACTTTC; CDR3: CASSSQGGGASGANVLTF
size: -; J: TRBJ2-7; D: TRBD1; V: TRBV27; DNA: TGTGCCAGCAGCCAAAAGGGACAGGGCGAAGAGCAGTACTTC; CDR3: CASSQKGQGEEQYF
size: -; J: TRBJ2-7; D: TRBD1; V: TRBV29-1; DNA: TGCAGCGTAGGACAGGTTCTGGGCGAGCAGTACTTC; CDR3: CSVGQVLGEQYF
size: -; J: TRBJ1-3; D: -; V: TRBV6-5; DNA: TGTGCCAGCAGTAAGGACAGCGACTCTGGAAACACCATATATTTT; CDR3: CASSKDSDSGNTIYF
size: -; J: TRBJ2-3; D: -; V: TRBV5-1; DNA: TGCGCCAGCAGCTCGGCGGGGCCCACAGATACGCAGTATTTT; CDR3: CASSSAGPTDTQYF
size: -; J: TRBJ1-1; D: TRBD1; V: TRBV7-8; DNA: TGTGCCAGCAGCTTAGAGGGGGCGTTAATGAACACTGAAGCTTTCTTT; CDR3: CASSLEGALMNTEAFF
size: -; J: TRBJ1-1; D: -; V: TRBV5-1; DNA: TGCGCCAGCAGCCGCGGACAGCCCCAGGGCGCTTTCTTT; CDR3: CASSRGQPQGAFF
size: once; J: TRBJ1-1; D: -; V: TRBV6-5; DNA: TGTGCCAGCAGCAGGGGTCCCACTGAAGCTTTCTTT; CDR3: CASSRGPTEAFF
size: -; J: TRBJ2-7; D: -; V: TRBV19; DNA: TGTGCCAGTAGTCCGGGGGAAAGTCGGTACGAGCAGTACTTC; CDR3: CASSPGESRYEQYF
size: -; J: TRBJ2-7; D: -; V: TRBV27; DNA: TGTGCCAGCAGTTCTAAAGCGGGCCCCTACGAGCAGTACTTC; CDR3: CASSSKAGPYEQYF
size: once; J: TRBJ2-4; D: -; V: TRBV2; DNA: TGTGCCAGCAGGGTACACCGACAAGACCGAGCCAAAAACATTCAGTACTTC; CDR3: CASRVHRQDRAKNIQYF
size: -; J: TRBJ1-3; D: -; V: TRBV19; DNA: TGTGCCACCCGAGGGCGGTACTCTGGAAACACCATATATTTT; CDR3: CATRGRYSGNTIYF
size: -; J: TRBJ2-7; D: -; V: TRBV19; DNA: TGTGCCAGTAGTATAGCGGCCTCCTACGAGCAGTACTTC; CDR3: CASSIAASYEQYF
size: few; J: TRBJ2-7; D: TRBD2; V: TRBV5-1; DNA: TGCGCCAGCAGCGGCGCTAGCGGGGCCGTGACCTACGAGCAGTACTTC; CDR3: CASSGASGAVTYEQYF
size: -; J: TRBJ2-7; D: -; V: TRBV11-3; DNA: TGTGCCAGCAGCTTAGACCTCTACTACGAGCAGTACTTC; CDR3: CASSLDLYYEQYF
size: -; J: TRBJ2-4; D: TRBD1; V: TRBV30; DNA: TGTGCCTGGAGCAGCACAGGGGAGAGAGCCAAAAACATTCAGTACTTC; CDR3: CAWSSTGERAKNIQYF
size: many; J: TRBJ2-7; D: TRBD2; V: TRBV19; DNA: TGTGCCAGTAGTATCGGACTAGCGGGAGACGAGCAGTACTTC; CDR3: CASSIGLAGDEQYF
size: -; J: TRBJ2-3; D: TRBD2; V: TRBV5-1; DNA: TGCGCCAGCAGCTTGGGGTCTAGCGGGGGGCGCACAGATACGCAGTATTTT; CDR3: CASSLGSSGGRTDTQYF
size: once; J: TRBJ1-2; D: -; V: TRBV19; DNA: TGTGCCAGTACCTCTGAGGGGGGGCGCCGGGGCTACACCTTC; CDR3: CASTSEGGRRGYTF
size: -; J: TRBJ2-1; D: TRBD1; V: TRBV18; DNA: TGTGCCAGCTCACCAACCGGGACAGGGTACAATGAGCAGTTCTTC; CDR3: CASSPTGTGYNEQFF
size: once; J: TRBJ2-1; D: TRBD2; V: TRBV5-1; DNA: TGCGCCAGCAGAACGGGACTAGCGGCTTATGAGCAGTTCTTC; CDR3: CASRTGLAAYEQFF